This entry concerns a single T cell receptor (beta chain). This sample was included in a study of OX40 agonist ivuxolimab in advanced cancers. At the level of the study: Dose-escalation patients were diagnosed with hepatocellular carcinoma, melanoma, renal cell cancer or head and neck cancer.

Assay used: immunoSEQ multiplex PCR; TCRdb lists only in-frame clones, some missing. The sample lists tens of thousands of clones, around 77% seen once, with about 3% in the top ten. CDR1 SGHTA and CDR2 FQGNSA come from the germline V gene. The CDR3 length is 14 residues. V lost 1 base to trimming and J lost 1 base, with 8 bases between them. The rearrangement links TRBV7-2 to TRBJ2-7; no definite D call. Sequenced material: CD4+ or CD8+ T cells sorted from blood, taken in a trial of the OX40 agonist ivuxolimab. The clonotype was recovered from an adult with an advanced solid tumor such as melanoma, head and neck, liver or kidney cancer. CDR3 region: CASSLGPRSYEQYF. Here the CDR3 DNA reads TGTGCCAGCAGCTTAGGGCCCAGATCCTACGAGCAGTACTTC.